This passage covers 30 T cell receptor beta chains from one sample sequenced in a study of CD8+CD57+ T cells in acquired aplastic anemia (dated by TCRdb to 2016 to 2018). The sample was run on an Illumina HiSeq 2000. Genomic DNA served as template for TCR beta VDJ combination and CDR3 sequence profiling. Using fastp trimming at Q25 and MiXCR clonotype assembly, TCRdb reanalyzed the public sequencing data and kept in-frame beta chains. All rows with the same CDR3 protein become a single entry with the most common DNA and genes. Within this sample are hundreds of thousands of distinct CDR3 sequences, with around 68% of them counted one time only. 3% to 5% of the sample is in the top ten clones. Specimen: sorted CD4+, CD8+, or CD8+CD57+ T cells (not recorded which) from PBMCs. Every receptor here comes from a human donor in good health, serving as a control.

V and J are TRBV7-6 and TRBJ1-5; possibly TRBD1 for D (6 bases). The ends were cut back, 5 bases at V and 13 bases at J, with 21 bases in the middle. This CDR3 is 14 amino acids long. CDR1 SGHVS and CDR2 FNYEAQ come from the germline V gene. The CDR3 spells CASSALQGGTQQHF. CDR3 DNA: TGTGCCAGCAGCGCCCTACAGGGCGGTACGCAGCAGCATTTT.

This sequence joins TRBV10-3 and TRBJ1-1; tentative D call: TRBD1 (5 bases). Trimming pared 6 bases from V and 1 base from J, leaving 9 bases between. This CDR3 has 13 amino acids. The germline gives CDR1 ENHRY, CDR2 SYGVKD. DNA of the CDR3: TGTGCCATCAGCTACGGGGGGAACACTGAAGCTTTCTTT. The encoded protein is CAISYGGNTEAFF.

The chain uses TRBV24-1 and TRBJ2-2, with 10 bases that match TRBD1. The CDR3 sequence is 13 residues long. V was clipped by 0 bases and J by 15 bases; unmatched bases: 3. Germline assignment: CDR1 KGHDR and CDR2 SFDVKD. The CDR3 protein is CATSDLTDRGLFF. The CDR3 region has the DNA TGTGCCACCAGTGATTTGACGGACAGGGGGTTGTTTTTT.

The V and J genes are TRBV12-3 or TRBV12-4 and TRBJ1-1, with 7 bases lining up with TRBD1. The V gene end was trimmed by 6 bases and the J gene end by 6 bases; junction bases not matched to a gene: 13. The CDR3 consists of 15 residues. Written as DNA, the CDR3 is TGTGCCAGCAGACGACAGGGTAGCTCCTTACCTGAAGCTTTCTTT. Protein product: CASRRQGSSLPEAFF.

This clonotype appeared many times. The V and J genes are TRBV7-2 and TRBJ2-7; 10 bases line up with TRBD2. Per germline, CDR1 SGHTA and CDR2 FQGNSA. The CDR3 is 16 amino acids. V shed 0 bases and J 6 bases; nucleotides not matched to a gene: 8. As DNA, the CDR3 is TGTGCCAGCAGCTTAGCGCCCCGAGCGGGGGGGCCCGAGCAGTACTTC. Amino acid sequence: CASSLAPRAGGPEQYF.

Details on this clonotype: An end of the junction does not agree with germline; a read error may underlie this. V is TRBV9 and J is TRBJ1-2, with D possibly TRBD1 on 5 matching bases. Germline CDR1 is SGDLS and CDR2 is YYNGEE. This CDR3 has 14 residues. CDR3 in amino acids: CASTRDSTSGVEPF. The CDR3 DNA sequence: TGTGCCAGCACCAGGGATTCGACTAGCGGGGTCGAGCCCTTC.

A word on this clonotype: It is likely a read error, because the conserved phenylalanine at the end of the CDR3 is missing. The chain uses TRBV2 and TRBJ1-2; 12 bases match TRBD1. The trim removed 10 bases at V and 6 bases at J, leaving 15 bases unmatched. Germline CDR1 is SNHLY and CDR2 is FYNNEI. The CDR3 loop spans 16 amino acids. This CDR3 is CATSRPGQGAGDGYTV. The CDR3 DNA sequence: TGTGCCACCAGCAGGCCGGGACAGGGGGCTGGCGATGGCTACACCGTC.

The rearrangement uses TRBV7-2 and TRBJ2-3, with 10 bases fitting TRBD2. With V trimmed by 1 base and J by 0 bases, 1 base remained unmatched. This CDR3 is built from 16 residues. The germline gives CDR1 SGHTA, CDR2 FQGNSA. The CDR3 bases are TGTGCCAGCAGCTTAGTACTAGCGGGAAGCACAGATACGCAGTATTTT. The encoded protein is CASSLVLAGSTDTQYF.

V gene TRBV9 combines with J gene TRBJ2-1; tentative D call: TRBD1 (5 bases). Germline V gives CDR1 SGDLS, CDR2 YYNGEE. This CDR3 is 16 amino acids long. Trimming cost V 5 bases and J 9 bases, with 24 bases left between them. This CDR3 is CASSEFTDTLYFEQFF. The CDR3 DNA reads TGTGCCAGCAGTGAATTCACGGACACCTTATATTTTGAGCAGTTCTTC.

This CDR3 is CASSFHPGTRSPLYF. The CDR3 coding sequence is TGTGCCAGCAGCTTCCATCCAGGCACGCGGTCACCCCTCTATTTT. V is TRBV7-2 and J is TRBJ2-3; unclear D gene. The germline CDR1 and CDR2 sequences are SGHTA and FQGNSA. This CDR3 region has 15 residues. V dropped 3 bases and J dropped 15 bases, with 25 bases sitting between them.

Turning to this clonotype: This CDR3 fails to terminate in the conserved phenylalanine or tryptophan, so it likely reflects a read error. It is unclear where the CDR3 begins or ends on the DNA, so no DNA is shown, and the CDR3 is as TCRdb lists it. This chain connects TRBV19 to TRBJ2-3; TRBD2 is taken as the D call from the table, unchecked against the DNA. The length of the CDR3 is 15 amino acids, counting both ends. CDR1 LNHDA and CDR2 SQIVND come from the germline V gene (reference sequence). The CDR3 loop is CASSISRWGRATPSV.

V is TRBV12-3 or TRBV12-4 and J is TRBJ1-3; D not certain. V dropped 10 bases and J dropped 0 bases, with 22 bases sitting between them. This CDR3 comprises 17 residues. CDR3 DNA sequence: TGTGCCATCAGAGCTGGAAAGTCCTTATCCTCTGGAAACACCATATATTTT. Translation gives CAIRAGKSLSSGNTIYF.

This chain joins TRBV20-1 and TRBJ2-2; D gene uncertain. The CDR3 consists of 12 residues. Between the trimmed V and J ends, which lost 7 bases and 11 bases, there was a span of 17 bases. The V gene's germline CDR1 is DFQATT and CDR2 SNEGSKA (reference sequence). CDR3 residues: CSVRGRPGELFF. The CDR3 region has the DNA TGCAGTGTTCGAGGTCGGCCGGGTGAGCTGTTTTTT.

Ten or more counts support this clonotype. This CDR3 reads CASSLFRTSGEETQYF. The CDR3 DNA reads as TGTGCCAGCAGCTTGTTCCGGACTAGCGGCGAAGAGACCCAGTACTTC. V is TRBV5-4 and J is TRBJ2-5; 10 bases match TRBD2. Germline V gene sequence: CDR1 SGHNT, CDR2 YYREEE (reference sequence). J was trimmed by 3 bases and V by 1 base; bases with no gene match: 6. CDR3 size: 16 residues.

This chain links TRBV4-3 with TRBJ1-1; D ambiguous. V lost 2 bases, J lost 3 bases, and 7 bases lay in between. Germline loops: CDR1 LGHNA, CDR2 YSLEER. The CDR3 has 13 residues. In nucleotides, the CDR3 is TGCGCCAGCAGCCAAATGGTCTACACTGAAGCTTTCTTT. As protein: CASSQMVYTEAFF.

This clonotype has just a few counts. A clone one base away is much larger, so this may be a read error. This chain links TRBV6-5 with TRBJ1-6; D not resolved. Germline values: CDR1 MNHEY, CDR2 SVGAGI. The CDR3 loop spans 13 amino acids. CDR3 nucleotide sequence: TGTGCCAGCAGTGGGCGGATTAATTCACCCCCCCACTTT. Its translation: CASSGRINSPPHF.

This clonotype was detected a few times. The genes are TRBV10-3 and TRBJ2-7; 9 bases fit TRBD1. The germline V gene encodes CDR1 ENHRY and CDR2 SYGVKD. Germline trimming cut 6 bases from V and 2 bases from J; bases unmatched to any gene: 5. CDR3 length: 14 residues. CDR3 loop: CAIREQGAAYEQYF. CDR3 in DNA: TGTGCCATCAGGGAACAGGGGGCGGCCTACGAGCAGTACTTC.

In nucleotides, the CDR3 is TGCAGTGCTAGAAGGCAGTATTTT. It is translated as CSARRQYF. The chain links TRBV20-1 to TRBJ2-3, with unresolved D. Per germline, CDR1 DFQATT and CDR2 SNEGSKA (reference sequence). Trimming removed 2 bases from V and 11 bases from J, with 2 bases in between. CDR3 size: 8 residues.

V and J are TRBV5-6 and TRBJ1-6, with no clear D. Germline-derived CDR1 and CDR2 are SGHDT and YYEEEE. CDR3 length: 14 residues. V was clipped by 1 base and J by 6 bases, with 8 bases between them. CDR3 amino acids: CASSLMMGNSPLHF. DNA of the CDR3: TGTGCCAGCAGCTTGATGATGGGTAATTCACCCCTCCACTTT.

The table lists this clonotype with a few counts. The rearrangement joins TRBV25-1 to TRBJ2-2; a possible D gene is TRBD2 (6 bases). Trimming cost V 4 bases and J 3 bases, with 12 bases left between them. The CDR3 runs 15 residues. CDR1 is MGHDK, CDR2 SYGVNS, per germline. The CDR3 region is CASSGRDFDTGELFF. The CDR3 nucleotides read TGTGCCAGCAGTGGCCGGGACTTTGACACCGGGGAGCTGTTTTTT.

This chain joins TRBV25-1 and TRBJ2-5, with D possibly matching TRBD2 (6 bases). The CDR3 sequence is 15 residues long. Germline values: CDR1 MGHDK, CDR2 SYGVNS. V shed 2 bases and J shed 0 bases, with 10 bases lying between them. The CDR3 here is CASSEGGADQETQYF. CDR3 bases: TGTGCCAGCAGTGAAGGAGGGGCAGACCAAGAGACCCAGTACTTC.

The chain combines TRBV12-3 or TRBV12-4 with TRBJ1-6; D may be TRBD1 (6 bases). CDR3 size: 16 residues. With 5 bases removed from V and 7 bases from J, the gap between germline ends came to 18 bases. Here the CDR3 DNA reads TGTGCCAGCAGTCGAGAACGAGGGGGGAACAATTCACCCCTCCACTTT. This translates into CASSRERGGNNSPLHF.

This clonotype has at least ten counts. The rearrangement uses TRBV20-1 and TRBJ1-1, with TRBD1 as a possible D gene (6 bases). CDR1 and CDR2 from the germline V gene are DFQATT and SNEGSKA (reference sequence). The CDR3 is 14 amino acids. Trimming took 0 bases from V and 4 from J, leaving 12 bases between them. CDR3 sequence (DNA): TGCAGTGCTAGAGACCCCCAGGGGAGCACTGAAGCTTTCTTT. Translated: CSARDPQGSTEAFF.

This clonotype was picked up one time. A junction boundary mismatches the germline segment, possibly from a read error. The gene calls are TRBV10-1 and TRBJ2-1, with D perhaps TRBD1 (6 bases). CDR1 is WNHNN and CDR2 is SYGVQD in the germline V gene (reference sequence). This CDR3 has 14 residues. The DNA of the CDR3 is TGTGCCAGCATGATCTCAGGGGCATACAATGAGCAGTTCTTC. This codes for CASMISGAYNEQFF.

On this clonotype itself: Germline and junction disagree at one end, which may indicate a read error. CDR3 sequence (DNA): TGTGCCAGCAGCCCACAGGGGAGCACCTATAAGTCACCCCTCCACTTT. The encoded protein is CASSPQGSTYKSPLHF. V usage is TRBV7-2 and J usage is TRBJ1-6, with TRBD1 identical over 7 bases. The CDR3 extends over 16 amino acids. The germline gives CDR1 SGHTA, CDR2 FQGNSA.

Concerning this clonotype: This CDR3 is missing its conserved last phenylalanine or tryptophan, likely due to a read error. The DNA is omitted, as the CDR3 cannot be located on it reliably, and the CDR3 follows TCRdb's listing. This chain connects TRBV7-2 to TRBJ1-5. Counting both end residues, the CDR3 totals 13 amino acids. CDR1 is SGHTA and CDR2 is FQGNSA in the germline V gene. Here the CDR3 reads CASKETSGGPEQY.

The table lists this clonotype with a few counts. The CDR3 spells CASVNPNYGYTF. The CDR3 DNA reads as TGTGCCAGCGTAAACCCTAACTATGGCTACACCTTC. V is TRBV19 and J is TRBJ1-2; D is uncertain. The CDR3 extends over 12 amino acids. The germline V and J ends were trimmed by 9 bases and 0 bases, with 8 bases remaining between them. Per the germline V gene, CDR1 is LNHDA and CDR2 is SQIVND (reference sequence).

Turning to this clonotype: The junction departs from the called germline gene at one end, perhaps through a read error. The V call is TRBV11-1, the J call TRBJ1-6; D unresolved. The CDR3 covers 14 residues. Germline CDR1 reads SGHAT; CDR2 reads FQDESV (reference sequence). The CDR3 loop is CASSSRGFDSPLHF. The CDR3 DNA sequence: TGCGCCAGCAGCTCAAGAGGGTTTGATTCACCCCTCCACTTT.

Comment on this clonotype: The CDR3 ends on some other residue instead of the conserved phenylalanine or tryptophan, so this is likely a read error. The chain uses TRBV7-8 and TRBJ2-5; maybe TRBD2 (6 bases). The end of the DNA is better explained by TRBJ2-7, so the J call may be wrong. This CDR3 spans 15 amino acids. CDR1 and CDR2 from the germline V gene are SGHVS and FQNEAQ. In DNA, the CDR3 is TGTGCCAGCAGCTTTGGGCGGGACCTATACTACGAGCAGTACTCC. Its translation: CASSFGRDLYYEQYS.

This clonotype has ten or more counts. The chain employs TRBV19 and TRBJ1-2, with 7 nucleotides matching TRBD1. The V segment lost 4 bases and the J segment 4 bases; nucleotides outside the gene matches: 9. The germline V gene encodes CDR1 LNHDA and CDR2 SQIVND (reference sequence). CDR3 length: 15 residues. The chain's CDR3 is CASSTRTGSSYGYTF. CDR3 bases: TGTGCCAGTAGTACGCGGACAGGTAGCAGCTATGGCTACACCTTC.